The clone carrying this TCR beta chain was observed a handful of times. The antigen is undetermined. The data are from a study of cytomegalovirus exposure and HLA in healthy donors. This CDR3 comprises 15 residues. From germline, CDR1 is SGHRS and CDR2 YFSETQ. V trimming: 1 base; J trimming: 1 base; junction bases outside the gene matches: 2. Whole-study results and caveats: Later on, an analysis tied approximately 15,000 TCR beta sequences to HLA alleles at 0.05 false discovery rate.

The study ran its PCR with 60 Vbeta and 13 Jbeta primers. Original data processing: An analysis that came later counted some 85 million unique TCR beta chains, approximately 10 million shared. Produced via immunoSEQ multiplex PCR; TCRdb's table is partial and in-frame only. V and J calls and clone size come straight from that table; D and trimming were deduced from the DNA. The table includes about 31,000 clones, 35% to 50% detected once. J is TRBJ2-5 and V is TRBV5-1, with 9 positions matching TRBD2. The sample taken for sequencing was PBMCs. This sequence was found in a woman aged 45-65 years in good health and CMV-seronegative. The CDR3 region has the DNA TGCGCCAGCAGCTTGAGTAGCGGGAGCCAAGAGACCCAGTACTTC. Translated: CASSLSSGSQETQYF.